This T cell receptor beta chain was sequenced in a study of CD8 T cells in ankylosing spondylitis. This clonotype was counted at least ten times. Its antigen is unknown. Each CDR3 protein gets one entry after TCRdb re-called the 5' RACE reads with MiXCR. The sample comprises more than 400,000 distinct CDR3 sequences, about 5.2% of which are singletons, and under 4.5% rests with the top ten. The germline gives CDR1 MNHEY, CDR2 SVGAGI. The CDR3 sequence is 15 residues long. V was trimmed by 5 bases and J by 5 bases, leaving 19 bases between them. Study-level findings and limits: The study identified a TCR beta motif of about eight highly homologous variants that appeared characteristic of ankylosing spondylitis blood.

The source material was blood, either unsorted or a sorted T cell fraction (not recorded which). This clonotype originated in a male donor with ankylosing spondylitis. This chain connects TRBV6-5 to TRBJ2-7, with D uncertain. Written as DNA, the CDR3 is TGTGCCAGCAGTAACTTCCCACGGATCCCTCACGAGCAGTACTTC. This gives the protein CASSNFPRIPHEQYF.